This T cell receptor beta chain was found in a study of CD8+ T cells in alopecia areata. Study-wide context: Treated patients were dosed with oral tofacitinib, taking 5 to 10 mg twice daily.

This CDR3 contains 16 residues. The V and J ends lost 0 bases and 0 bases respectively, with 9 bases between them. Germline V gives CDR1 WSHSY, CDR2 SAAADI. Treatment given: oral pan-JAK inhibitor, 5-10 mg twice daily. Extracted from the samples, RNA was reverse transcribed into cDNA to serve as the sequencing template. Clones were sequenced by immunoSEQ multiplex PCR, and TCRdb holds only the in-frame ones, with some missing. This table has roughly 200,000 clones, 53% appearing once. For this clone: At the DNA level, this CDR3 is encoded by other sequences in the same sample as well.

Material: CD8+ T cells sorted from blood, obtained at week 24, from a patient treated with tofacitinib. The TCR originated in a human donor with alopecia areata. V gene TRBV10-2 combines with J gene TRBJ1-5, with unresolved D. Here the CDR3 reads CASSESPGNSNQPQHF. The CDR3 DNA is TGCGCCAGCAGTGAGTCGCCAGGTAATAGCAATCAGCCCCAGCATTTT.